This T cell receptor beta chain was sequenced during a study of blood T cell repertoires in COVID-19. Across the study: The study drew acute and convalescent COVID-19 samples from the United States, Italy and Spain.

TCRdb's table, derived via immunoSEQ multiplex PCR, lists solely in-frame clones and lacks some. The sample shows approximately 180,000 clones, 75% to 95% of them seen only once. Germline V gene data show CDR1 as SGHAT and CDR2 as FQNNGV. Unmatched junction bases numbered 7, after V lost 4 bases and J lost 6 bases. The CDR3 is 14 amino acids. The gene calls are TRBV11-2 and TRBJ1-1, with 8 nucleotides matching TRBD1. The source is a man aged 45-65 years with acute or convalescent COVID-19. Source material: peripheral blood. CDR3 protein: CASSSDRAFAEAFF. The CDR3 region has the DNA TGTGCCAGCAGCTCGGACAGGGCTTTTGCTGAAGCTTTCTTT.